This TCR beta chain comes out of a study of T cell repertoires in ileal Crohn's disease. The wider study: All patients had surgery for stricturing (about 60%) or penetrating (around 40%) disease. About half received postoperative treatment, under 14 with thiopurines and around 18 anti-TNF.

With respect to this clone: Its antigen is as yet unknown.

Here immunoSEQ multiplex PCR was the method, and the copy in TCRdb shows in-frame clones only, minus some. Of approximately 30,000 clones in the sample, just under 80% were seen once. Study-level points and caveats: Clonal expansions were more frequent in active smokers than non-smokers at surgery.

The germline V gene has CDR1 SGHNT and CDR2 YYREEE (reference sequence). This CDR3 has 15 amino acids. V gave up 4 bases and J gave up 1 base; unmatched junction bases: 5. This TCR derives from an adult with Crohn's disease. The chain joins TRBV5-4 to TRBJ1-3; 7 bases are shared with TRBD1. What was sequenced was ileal tissue. The DNA for the CDR3 is TGTGCCAGCAGCCTACCGACAGGGTCTGGAAACACCATATATTTT. Amino acids: CASSLPTGSGNTIYF.